The 28 T cell receptor beta chains presented below share a single source sample, sequenced in a study of blood T cell repertoires in COVID-19. Only in-frame clones appear in the TCRdb table, and some are missing; sequencing was by immunoSEQ multiplex PCR. The sample consists of roughly 380,000 clones, about nine tenths of them appearing once. The sample comprised PBMCs or T cells enriched from blood (not recorded which). The source of these receptors is a woman in her 30s who had been exposed to COVID-19.

The CDR3 reads CASSQTSGNYNEQFF. The DNA of the CDR3 is TGTGCCAGCAGTCAGACTAGCGGGAACTACAATGAGCAGTTCTTC. The chain joins TRBV27 to TRBJ2-1; 11 bases fit TRBD2. This CDR3 is 15 amino acids long. Germline values: CDR1 MNHEY, CDR2 SMNVEV (reference sequence). The V and J ends lost 5 bases and 3 bases, in that order; junction bases with no gene match: 3.

CDR3 protein: CASTRQGMEASGGSYEQYF. The CDR3 DNA follows: TGCGCCAGCACCAGACAGGGGATGGAGGCTAGCGGGGGCTCCTACGAGCAGTACTTC. The V gene is TRBV5-1, the J gene TRBJ2-7; TRBD2 matches 10 bases. Germline CDR1 and CDR2: SGHRS and YFSETQ. There are 19 residues in the CDR3. V lost 6 bases to trimming and J lost 0 bases; unmatched junction nucleotides: 18.

J is TRBJ1-1 and V is TRBV28; TRBD1 matches 9 bases. CDR3 length equals 15 residues. Looked up from germline, CDR1 is MDHEN and CDR2 is SYDVKM. Losses at the gene ends were 6 bases for V and 8 bases for J; bases not matched to a gene: 13. CDR3 amino acids: CASSPYGQGITEAFF. DNA of the CDR3: TGTGCCAGCAGCCCTTACGGACAGGGGATAACGGAAGCTTTCTTT. The full variable domain, its missing parts supplied by reference TRBV28 and TRBJ1-1, is DVKVTQSSRYLVKRTGEKVFLECVQDMDHENMFWYRQDPGLGLRLIYFSYDVKMKEKGDIPEGYSVSREKKERFSLILESASTNQTSMYLCASSPYGQGITEAFFGQGTRLTVV.

The chain uses TRBV12-1 and TRBJ1-2. TRBV12-1 is given as a pseudogene. This CDR3 is 12 amino acids long. The CDR3 sequence is CASRQRVGGYTF. The DNA for the CDR3 is TGTGCCAGTAGACAGCGGGTTGGTGGCTACACCTTC.

The chain carries TRBV15 and TRBJ2-7; 7 positions match TRBD2. The trim removed 1 base at V and 6 bases at J, leaving 3 bases unmatched. This CDR3 has 13 amino acids. The germline gives CDR1 LNHNV, CDR2 YYDKDF (reference sequence). CDR3 DNA: TGTGCCACCAGCAGAGGACTAGCAAGCGAGCAGTACTTC. Translating gives CATSRGLASEQYF.

The CDR3 sequence is CASSLDRVRTEAFF. The CDR3 nucleotides are TGTGCCAGCAGTCTGGACAGGGTTCGAACTGAAGCTTTCTTT. J is TRBJ1-1 and V is TRBV28, with 8 positions matching TRBD1. This CDR3 has 14 amino acids. The trim removed 5 bases at V and 5 bases at J, leaving 7 bases unmatched. The germline CDR1 and CDR2 sequences are MDHEN and SYDVKM.

The chain carries TRBV9 and TRBJ2-3; 7 bases fit TRBD2. Germline V gene lookup returns CDR1 SGDLS and CDR2 YYNGEE. Germline trimming cut 4 bases from V and 6 bases from J; bases unmatched to any gene: 5. The CDR3 sequence is 13 residues long. The CDR3 region is CASSSGRADTQYF. DNA for the CDR3: TGTGCCAGCAGCTCAGGGAGGGCGGATACGCAGTATTTT.

The CDR3 DNA reads as TGTGCCAGCAGTACGCTCGACAGGGATCAGCCCCAGCATTTT. Protein product: CASSTLDRDQPQHF. The chain is built from TRBV6-2 or TRBV6-3 and TRBJ1-5; TRBD1 matches 7 bases. The CDR3 has 14 residues. J gave up 5 bases and V 5 bases, and 6 bases lay outside the gene matches. Germline V CDR1 and CDR2: MNHEY, SVGEGT.

The CDR3 DNA follows: TGTGCCAGCAGACGGGACAGCCCGAACACCGGGGAGCTGTTTTTT. This gives the protein CASRRDSPNTGELFF. V and J are TRBV28 and TRBJ2-2; 7 nucleotides agree with TRBD1. The J segment lost 0 bases and the V segment lost 6 bases, leaving 4 bases of the junction unmatched. Germline assignment: CDR1 MDHEN and CDR2 SYDVKM. This CDR3 is built from 15 residues.

This sequence joins TRBV5-1 and TRBJ2-7, with 7 bases matching TRBD1. Germline assignment: CDR1 SGHRS and CDR2 YFSETQ. V was clipped by 2 bases and J by 2 bases; unmatched bases: 19. CDR3 length: 19 residues. This CDR3 reads CASSFSQGSVRDRTYEQYF. CDR3 nucleotides: TGCGCCAGCAGCTTCTCCCAAGGTTCGGTCCGGGACAGAACCTACGAGCAGTACTTC.

The rearrangement links TRBV10-3 to TRBJ1-1, with D possibly TRBD1 on 5 matching bases. The V and J ends lost 6 bases and 2 bases respectively, with 16 bases between them. CDR1 ENHRY and CDR2 SYGVKD come from the germline V gene. The CDR3 runs 15 residues. The CDR3 DNA is TGTGCCATCAGGCACCTGGGGCAGTCTAACACTGAAGCTTTCTTT. As protein: CAIRHLGQSNTEAFF.

The chain is built from TRBV6-5 and TRBJ2-3; 9 nucleotides line up with TRBD2. CDR3 length: 15 amino acids. The V gene end was trimmed by 10 bases and the J gene end by 5 bases; junction bases not matched to a gene: 13. The V gene's germline CDR1 is MNHEY and CDR2 SVGAGI. This CDR3 reads CATIRREGPIDTQYF. DNA for the CDR3: TGTGCCACCATCCGGCGGGAGGGCCCCATAGATACGCAGTATTTT.

This clone was observed once. The genes are TRBV5-1 and TRBJ2-1; 7 bases map to TRBD2. V was pared by 4 bases and J by 5 bases, with 9 bases of the junction left unmatched. The germline CDR1 and CDR2 sequences are SGHRS and YFSETQ. This CDR3 is built from 15 residues. CDR3: CASSPSAGAHNEQFF. CDR3 nucleotides: TGCGCCAGCAGCCCCTCCGCGGGAGCCCACAATGAGCAGTTCTTC.

This chain uses TRBV7-6 with TRBJ1-5; D call uncertain. The CDR3 has 16 amino acids. CDR1 is SGHVS, CDR2 FNYEAQ, per germline. V was cut by 3 bases and J by 0 bases, with 12 bases left in between. CDR3 in amino acids: CASSLGQMGSNQPQHF. The CDR3 region has the DNA TGTGCCAGCAGCTTGGGCCAAATGGGTAGCAATCAGCCCCAGCATTTT. The full variable domain, completed using reference TRBV7-6 and TRBJ1-5, is GAGVSQSPRYKVTKRGQDVALRCDPISGHVSLYWYRQALGQGPEFLTYFNYEAQQDKSGLPNDRFSAERPEGSISTLTIQRTEQRDSAMYRCASSLGQMGSNQPQHFGDGTRLSIL.

The chain uses TRBV2 and TRBJ2-7; a weak D match, TRBD2 (6 bases). This CDR3 comprises 15 residues. V gave up 6 bases and J gave up 2 bases, with 17 bases separating them. Germline CDR1 reads SNHLY; CDR2 reads FYNNEI. For the CDR3, the DNA is TGTGCCAGCAGAGTAGGAGCTAGCGCTACCTACGAGCAGTACTTC. This gives the protein CASRVGASATYEQYF.

This chain joins TRBV11-2 and TRBJ1-6; 8 nucleotides match TRBD1. The CDR3 runs to 17 residues. Trimming at V came to 6 bases and at J to 1 base, leaving 8 bases not matched to a gene. Looked up from germline, CDR1 is SGHAT and CDR2 is FQNNGV. CDR3 region: CASSKTGGRSYNSPLHF. The CDR3 DNA sequence: TGTGCCAGCAGTAAAACAGGGGGTCGGTCCTATAATTCACCCCTCCACTTT.

The V call is TRBV7-3, the J call TRBJ2-1; 8 nucleotides line up with TRBD2. The CDR3 extends over 15 amino acids. The germline V gene encodes CDR1 SGHTA and CDR2 FQGTGA. The V and J ends lost 2 bases and 8 bases, in that order; junction bases with no gene match: 8. The CDR3 sequence is CASSLSAGESDEQFF. The CDR3 bases are TGTGCCAGCAGCTTATCAGCGGGAGAGTCGGATGAGCAGTTCTTC.

This clone was found a few times. The chain carries TRBV2 and TRBJ1-1; D ambiguous. V lost 8 bases and J 4 bases, leaving 14 bases between the germline ends. From germline, CDR1 is SNHLY and CDR2 FYNNEI. The CDR3 is 13 amino acids. Written as DNA, the CDR3 is TGTGCCAGCCGGAGGGAGGGAGGCACTGAAGCTTTCTTT. This codes for CASRREGGTEAFF.

This clone appeared a few times. The rearrangement links TRBV19 to TRBJ1-5, with D perhaps matching TRBD1 (5 bases). Between the trimmed V and J ends, which lost 5 bases and 5 bases, there was a span of 10 bases. CDR1 is LNHDA, CDR2 SQIVND, per germline (reference sequence). The CDR3 sequence is 13 residues long. DNA of the CDR3: TGTGCCAGTAGTCAAAGCAGGGATCAGCCCCAGCATTTT. It yields the protein CASSQSRDQPQHF.

The chain uses TRBV15 and TRBJ1-2; possible D gene TRBD1, 6 bases. Trimming removed 0 bases from V and 8 bases from J, with 13 bases in between. Germline assignment: CDR1 LNHNV and CDR2 YYDKDF (reference sequence). This CDR3 spans 14 amino acids. This CDR3 reads CATSRDGFGGGYTF. The CDR3 region has the DNA TGTGCCACCAGCAGAGACGGATTTGGGGGCGGCTACACCTTC. The full variable domain, its missing parts supplied by reference TRBV15 and TRBJ1-2, is DAMVIQNPRYQVTQFGKPVTLSCSQTLNHNVMYWYQQKSSQAPKLLFHYYDKDFNNEADTPDNFQSRRPNTSFCFLDIRSPGLGDTAMYLCATSRDGFGGGYTFGSGTRLTVV.

The chain joins TRBV30 to TRBJ1-1; D is ambiguous. CDR3 length: 10 residues. Germline V gene lookup returns CDR1 GTSNPN and CDR2 SVGIG (reference sequence). Trimming cost V 4 bases and J 11 bases, with 11 bases left between them. This CDR3 reads CAWTVPGAFF. In nucleotides, the CDR3 is TGTGCCTGGACGGTACCCGGGGCTTTCTTT. Looking up the rest from reference TRBV30 and TRBJ1-1 gives the full variable domain: SQTIHQWPATLVQPVGSPLSLECTVEGTSNPNLYWYRQAAGRGLQLLFYSVGIGQISSEVPQNLSASRPQDRQFILSSKKLLLSDSGFYLCAWTVPGAFFGQGTRLTVV.

This clone was observed a handful of times. This chain connects TRBV5-4 to TRBJ1-6; TRBD1 is a possible D gene (5 bases). The CDR3 totals 13 residues. The V gene lost 2 bases and the J gene lost 5 bases, with 5 bases spanning the gap. The germline CDR1 and CDR2 sequences are SGHNT and YYREEE (reference sequence). CDR3 sequence (DNA): TGTGCCAGCAGCTTACAGGATAATTCACCCCTCCACTTT. Its translation is CASSLQDNSPLHF.

To note about this clone: Other DNA sequences in this sample translate to the same CDR3. The CDR3 bases are TGTGCCAGCAGCGTTGGCGGCAACTCCTACGAGCAGTACTTC. Translation gives CASSVGGNSYEQYF. The genes are TRBV9 and TRBJ2-7; no firm D call. This CDR3 region has 14 residues. Germline assignment: CDR1 SGDLS and CDR2 YYNGEE. Trimming took 2 bases from V and 0 from J, leaving 9 bases between them.

This clone appeared a single time. This sequence joins TRBV5-1 and TRBJ1-6, with D possibly TRBD1 on 5 matching bases. Germline assignment: CDR1 SGHRS and CDR2 YFSETQ. This CDR3 is 15 amino acids long. Trimming removed 0 bases at V and 9 bases at J, with 13 bases between. The CDR3 spells CASSLGLGGLSPLHF. CDR3 coding DNA: TGCGCCAGCAGCTTGGGGTTGGGGGGACTTTCACCCCTCCACTTT.

The chain joins TRBV6-1 to TRBJ1-2, with D unresolved. Between the trimmed V and J ends, which lost 2 bases and 4 bases, there was a span of 14 bases. The CDR3 loop spans 15 amino acids. Germline CDR1 MNHNS, CDR2 SASEGT. DNA for the CDR3: TGTGCCAGCAGTGAAATGGCAGTCAGTCTCTATGGCTACACCTTC. This translates into CASSEMAVSLYGYTF.

This chain links TRBV12-3 or TRBV12-4 with TRBJ2-7; D call uncertain. The CDR3 consists of 13 residues. V gave up 3 bases and J gave up 2 bases, with 8 bases separating them. In DNA, the CDR3 is TGTGCCAGCAGTTTCTCCCCCCCCTACGAGCAGTACTTC. Amino acids: CASSFSPPYEQYF.

This clone was recorded once. V usage is TRBV28 and J usage is TRBJ1-2, with 7 positions matching TRBD1. The CDR3 length is 15 residues. CDR1 is MDHEN, CDR2 SYDVKM, per germline. Germline trimming cut 4 bases from V and 2 bases from J; bases unmatched to any gene: 7. CDR3 protein: CASSSGTANNYGYTF. The CDR3 nucleotides read TGTGCCAGCAGTTCCGGGACAGCTAACAACTATGGCTACACCTTC.

The CDR3 spells CASSETGLLYEQYF. The CDR3 DNA sequence: TGTGCCAGCAGTGAGACAGGGCTCCTCTACGAGCAGTACTTC. This rearrangement joins TRBV25-1 to TRBJ2-7, with 7 bases identical to TRBD1. CDR3 length equals 14 residues. The J segment lost 3 bases and the V segment lost 3 bases, leaving 5 bases of the junction unmatched. Germline V lookup: CDR1 MGHDK, CDR2 SYGVNS.